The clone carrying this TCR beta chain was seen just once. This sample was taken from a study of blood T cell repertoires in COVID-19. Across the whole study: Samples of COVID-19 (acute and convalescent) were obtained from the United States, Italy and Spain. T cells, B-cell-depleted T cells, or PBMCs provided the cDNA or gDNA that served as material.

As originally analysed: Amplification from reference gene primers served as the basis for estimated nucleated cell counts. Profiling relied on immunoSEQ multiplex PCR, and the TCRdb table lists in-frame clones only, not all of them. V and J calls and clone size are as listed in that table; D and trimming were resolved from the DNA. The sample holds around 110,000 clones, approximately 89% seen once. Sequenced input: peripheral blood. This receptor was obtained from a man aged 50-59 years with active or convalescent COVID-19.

The CDR3 DNA reads TGTGCCAGCAGCACCGCTTCGGACAGCACTGAAGCTTTCTTT. It encodes CASSTASDSTEAFF. The chain uses TRBV9 and TRBJ1-1, with D perhaps TRBD1 (6 bases). Trimming removed 4 bases from V and 4 bases from J, with 14 bases in between. CDR3 size: 14 residues. Germline lookup yields CDR1 SGDLS and CDR2 YYNGEE.